This record concerns one T cell receptor (beta chain) sequence. The antigen is unknown. CDR1 and CDR2 (germline): SNHLY, FYNNEI. This CDR3 region has 13 residues. The V gene lost 11 bases and the J gene lost 1 base, with 14 bases spanning the gap. Nominal health characterized the donors when sampled, though unrecorded immune exposures were likely. This record comes from a study of cytomegalovirus exposure and HLA in healthy donors. Study-wide results and caveats: The authors later found most CMV-associated TCR beta chains appeared HLA-restricted.

PCR amplification relied on 60 Vbeta primers (plus 13 Jbeta primers). Data came from immunoSEQ multiplex PCR; TCRdb stores just in-frame clones and leaves some out. The sample consists of some 150,000 clones, more than 70% of them appearing once. The source is a man aged 45-60 years in good health and CMV-seropositive. Sequencing was carried out using PBMCs. The J gene is TRBJ1-1, the V gene TRBV2; D is possibly TRBD1 (5 bases). The CDR3 sequence: CASRFGQNTEAFF. The CDR3 DNA follows: TGTGCCTCCCGGTTTGGACAGAACACTGAAGCTTTCTTT.